This T cell receptor beta chain is drawn from a study of blood T cell repertoires in COVID-19. Study details: Samples taken during acute and convalescent COVID-19 were collected in the United States, Italy and Spain. The cDNA or gDNA used as material had been derived from T cells, B-cell-depleted T cells, or PBMCs.

This CDR3 has 18 residues. Germline V gene data show CDR1 as LNHDA and CDR2 as SQIVND (reference sequence). J lost 7 bases, V lost 2 bases, and 14 bases had no gene match. Original methodology: Amplification with reference gene primers provided the estimates of nucleated cell counts. This table comes from immunoSEQ multiplex PCR, and its TCRdb copy is limited to in-frame clones, with some not included. V, J and clone size are those of that table, while D and trimming were read from the DNA. The table lists 200,000 to 250,000 clones, around 85% of them singletons. This receptor was identified in a woman aged 30 to 39 who had recovered from COVID-19. Material: peripheral blood. The V call is TRBV19, the J call TRBJ2-2; 9 nucleotides agree with TRBD1. CDR3 bases: TGTGCCAGTAGTATATGGTTGGTGAGGACAGGGGCATACGGGGAGCTGTTTTTT. This encodes CASSIWLVRTGAYGELFF.